Shown below are 26 T cell receptor beta chains from a single sample sequenced in a study of memory CD4+ T cells and cytomegalovirus serostatus. Libraries were prepared by immunoSEQ multiplex PCR; TCRdb keeps only in-frame clonotypes and omits some of them. The sample lists roughly 48,000 clones; about four fifths were seen once. The sort gate was single viable CD3+CD4+CD8-CD45RO+ cells for memory CD4+ T cells. Material: memory CD4+ T cells from blood. The receptors derive from an adult in good health and CMV-seropositive.

The gene calls are TRBV7-2 and TRBJ2-7; no firm D call. Trimming took 0 bases from V and 6 from J, leaving 9 bases between them. The CDR3 loop spans 13 amino acids. Germline CDR1 is SGHTA and CDR2 is FQGNSA. CDR3 nucleotide sequence: TGTGCCAGCAGCTTAGCGACGACTGGCGAGCAGTACTTC. Encoded protein: CASSLATTGEQYF.

This clone came up once. The rearrangement links TRBV18 to TRBJ2-2, with D perhaps TRBD1 (6 bases). V was pared by 2 bases and J by 4 bases, with 11 bases between. This CDR3 has 15 residues. Germline loops: CDR1 KGHSH, CDR2 LQKENI. CDR3 DNA sequence: TGTGCCAGCTCACCAGGACAGTATTCCACCGGGGAGCTGTTTTTT. Translated, it gives CASSPGQYSTGELFF. The whole variable domain, remainder taken from reference TRBV18 and TRBJ2-2, is NAGVMQNPRHLVRRRGQEARLRCSPMKGHSHVYWYRQLPEEGLKFMVYLQKENIIDESGMPKERFSAEFPKEGPSILRIQQVVRGDSAAYFCASSPGQYSTGELFFGEGSRLTVL.

This chain joins TRBV6-1 and TRBJ2-6, with D tentatively TRBD1 (5 bases). The V end was cut by 4 bases, the J end by 0 bases, with 16 bases between. In germline, CDR1 is MNHNS, CDR2 SASEGT. This CDR3 contains 18 residues. This chain's CDR3 is CASSGRGRISSGANVLTF. In DNA form, the CDR3 reads TGTGCCAGCAGTGGAAGGGGCCGGATCAGCTCTGGGGCCAACGTCCTGACTTTC.

The J gene is TRBJ1-2, the V gene TRBV5-4; the D is unclear. The length of the CDR3 is 13 residues. Looked up from germline, CDR1 is SGHNT and CDR2 is YYREEE (reference sequence). Deletions cut 3 bases from V and 8 bases from J, with 14 bases between. The CDR3 DNA reads TGTGCCAGCAGCTACGTCGAGCGTCGGGGCTACACCTTC. Its translation is CASSYVERRGYTF.

The chain links TRBV9 to TRBJ2-3; tentatively, D is TRBD2 (5 bases). CDR3 length: 16 residues. CDR1 is SGDLS and CDR2 is YYNGEE in the germline V gene. Trimming removed 0 bases at V and 0 bases at J, with 11 bases between. The CDR3 DNA is TGTGCCAGCAGCGTAGCTCACGGGATTAGCACAGATACGCAGTATTTT. Its translation is CASSVAHGISTDTQYF.

CDR3 coding DNA: TGTGCCAGCAGCTTAACTAGCGGGGGGGCCGCGGAGACCCAGTACTTC. Residues: CASSLTSGGAAETQYF. The chain recombines TRBV7-2 with TRBJ2-5; 13 positions agree with TRBD2. Looked up from germline, CDR1 is SGHTA and CDR2 is FQGNSA. V trimming: 2 bases; J trimming: 5 bases; junction bases outside the gene matches: 5. There are 16 residues in the CDR3.

This clone was seen once. The chain employs TRBV4-2 and TRBJ2-5; D possibly uses TRBD1 or TRBD2 (5 bases each). CDR1 is LGHNA, CDR2 YNFKEQ, per germline. Trimming pared 1 base from V and 7 bases from J, leaving 7 bases between. There are 12 residues in the CDR3. As DNA, the CDR3 is TGTGCCAGCAGCCAAGTTGGGGGGACCCAGTACTTC. It specifies CASSQVGGTQYF.

This clone was counted a single time. The rearrangement joins TRBV5-6 to TRBJ2-1; 14 nucleotides line up with TRBD2. Per the germline V gene, CDR1 is SGHDT and CDR2 is YYEEEE. Germline trimming cut 4 bases from V and 6 bases from J; bases unmatched to any gene: 15. The CDR3 has 19 residues. The CDR3 here is CASSKLGLAGVPTANEQFF. CDR3 in DNA: TGTGCCAGCAGCAAATTGGGACTAGCGGGAGTCCCCACCGCCAATGAGCAGTTCTTC.

CDR3 protein: CASSQYRQGRYEQYF. CDR3 in DNA: TGTGCCAGCAGCCAATACCGACAGGGTCGGTACGAGCAGTACTTC. This chain connects TRBV4-2 to TRBJ2-7; 7 bases line up with TRBD1. The CDR3 totals 15 residues. The V gene's germline CDR1 is LGHNA and CDR2 YNFKEQ. V was pared by 2 bases and J by 4 bases, with 8 bases of the junction left unmatched.

V usage is TRBV9 and J usage is TRBJ2-3; 7 bases are shared with TRBD2. The germline gives CDR1 SGDLS, CDR2 YYNGEE. The CDR3 is 15 residues long. J was trimmed by 1 base and V by 3 bases; bases with no gene match: 5. The CDR3: CASSGRTRGTDTQYF. In DNA form, the CDR3 reads TGTGCCAGCAGCGGAAGGACTAGGGGCACAGATACGCAGTATTTT.

This clone was seen just once. This rearrangement joins TRBV28 to TRBJ1-1; 7 nucleotides match TRBD1. This CDR3 contains 12 residues. Per germline, CDR1 MDHEN and CDR2 SYDVKM. J was trimmed by 6 bases and V by 10 bases; bases with no gene match: 8. CDR3 sequence reads: CATVTGSSEAFF. The CDR3 nucleotides read TGTGCCACCGTGACAGGGAGCTCTGAAGCTTTCTTT.

The V and J genes are TRBV6-1 and TRBJ2-1; D gene unclear. This CDR3 region has 11 residues. The V and J ends lost 5 bases and 4 bases respectively, with 3 bases between them. Germline V gene sequence: CDR1 MNHNS, CDR2 SASEGT. CDR3 sequence: CASSRYNEQFF. CDR3 DNA sequence: TGTGCCAGCAGTCGTTACAATGAGCAGTTCTTC.

This clone turned up a few times. The chain recombines TRBV5-1 with TRBJ2-1, with 11 bases lining up with TRBD2. CDR1 is SGHRS and CDR2 is YFSETQ in the germline V gene. The CDR3 is made up of 17 amino acids. V lost 3 bases, J lost 6 bases, and 11 bases stayed unmatched. The CDR3 DNA sequence: TGCGCCAGCAGCTCCAACCCCGTAGCGGGGGGGTTCAATGAGCAGTTCTTC. Translated: CASSSNPVAGGFNEQFF. Combining the CDR3 with reference TRBV5-1 and TRBJ2-1 gives the whole variable domain KAGVTQTPRYLIKTRGQQVTLSCSPISGHRSVSWYQQTPGQGLQFLFEYFSETQRNKGNFPGRFSGRQFSNSRSEMNVSTLELGDSALYLCASSSNPVAGGFNEQFFGPGTRLTVL.

The CDR3 DNA follows: TGTGCCTGGAGTGTAAGGGCCCGGGACATTCAGTACTTC. Its translation: CAWSVRARDIQYF. This chain connects TRBV30 to TRBJ2-4; no firm D call. CDR1 is GTSNPN and CDR2 is SVGIG in the germline V gene (reference sequence). V lost 0 bases, J lost 8 bases, and 11 bases lay in between. The CDR3 extends over 13 amino acids.

The gene calls are TRBV29-1 and TRBJ2-1, with D perhaps matching TRBD1 or TRBD2 (5 bases each). The V end lost 8 bases, the J end lost 2 bases, and 13 bases lay between the germline ends. The germline V gene has CDR1 SQVTM and CDR2 ANQGSEA. The CDR3 consists of 13 residues. In nucleotides, the CDR3 is TGCAGCATCTGCAGGGACCCCTACAATGAGCAGTTCTTC. Amino acids: CSICRDPYNEQFF.

This clone has more than one count but fewer than ten. The sample has other DNA sequences that encode this CDR3 too. CDR3 residues: CAWSVGPYEQYF. The CDR3, as DNA: TGTGCCTGGAGTGTAGGTCCCTACGAGCAGTACTTC. The J gene is TRBJ2-7, the V gene TRBV30; D is ambiguous. Trimming shortened V by 0 bases and J by 2 bases, and 5 bases separated the two germline ends. Germline V gene sequence: CDR1 GTSNPN, CDR2 SVGIG (reference sequence). There are 12 residues in the CDR3.

This sequence joins TRBV30 and TRBJ1-5; 7 bases are a match to TRBD1. Germline CDR1 GTSNPN, CDR2 SVGIG (reference sequence). The CDR3 is made up of 16 amino acids. V lost 1 base to trimming and J lost 0 bases; unmatched junction nucleotides: 6. In DNA form, the CDR3 reads TGTGCCTGGAGTGCAGGGACAGCGCTTAGCAATCAGCCCCAGCATTTT. Residues: CAWSAGTALSNQPQHF.

Only one count was recorded for this clone. This rearrangement joins TRBV19 to TRBJ2-7, with 13 bases aligning to TRBD2. Trimming took 3 bases from V and 6 from J; bases not matched to a gene: 5. This CDR3 spans 15 amino acids. Germline assignment: CDR1 LNHDA and CDR2 SQIVND (reference sequence). CDR3 amino acids: CASSIGLAGASEQYF. CDR3 nucleotide sequence: TGTGCCAGTAGTATTGGACTAGCGGGAGCAAGCGAGCAGTACTTC.

The chain combines TRBV2 with TRBJ2-1; no firm D call. The CDR3 extends over 12 amino acids. V lost 8 bases, J lost 6 bases, and 11 bases lay in between. The germline gives CDR1 SNHLY, CDR2 FYNNEI. The CDR3 sequence is CASLVRVNEQFF. CDR3 bases: TGTGCCAGCTTAGTGAGAGTCAATGAGCAGTTCTTC.

The chain couples TRBV6-1 to TRBJ1-5; D gene uncertain. Trimming took off 6 bases at V and 0 bases at J, with 3 bases between the two ends. This CDR3 is 12 amino acids long. CDR1 MNHNS and CDR2 SASEGT come from the germline V gene. CDR3 protein: CASRYSNQPQHF. CDR3 coding DNA: TGTGCCAGCAGGTATAGCAATCAGCCCCAGCATTTT.

The gene calls are TRBV7-8 and TRBJ1-1, with TRBD1 identical over 8 bases. The CDR3 has 12 residues. Germline V gene lookup returns CDR1 SGHVS and CDR2 FQNEAQ. V was pared by 3 bases and J by 9 bases, with 3 bases of the junction left unmatched. The CDR3 coding sequence is TGTGCCAGCAGCTTCAGGGGGCAAAAAGCTTTCTTT. Protein product: CASSFRGQKAFF.

CDR3 sequence: CASSVMGQGGEAFF. In nucleotides, the CDR3 is TGTGCCAGCAGCGTAATGGGACAGGGTGGTGAAGCTTTCTTT. The rearrangement joins TRBV7-8 to TRBJ1-1; 9 bases are shared with TRBD1. The germline CDR1 and CDR2 sequences are SGHVS and FQNEAQ. The V and J ends lost 5 bases and 7 bases, in that order; junction bases with no gene match: 8. This CDR3 is built from 14 residues.

The chain joins TRBV19 to TRBJ1-5, with 9 bases lining up with TRBD1. Germline CDR1 is LNHDA and CDR2 is SQIVND (reference sequence). The CDR3 extends over 15 amino acids. With 9 bases clipped from V and 8 bases from J, the junction kept 14 bases outside the gene matches. The CDR3 loop is CASAWDRVNLEPQHF. The CDR3 bases are TGTGCCAGCGCCTGGGACAGGGTCAATTTGGAGCCCCAGCATTTT.

The chain links TRBV11-2 to TRBJ1-2, with D perhaps TRBD1 (6 bases). Germline-derived CDR1 and CDR2 are SGHAT and FQNNGV. The CDR3 runs 15 residues. V lost 1 base and J lost 4, with 13 bases in between. CDR3 in amino acids: CASSLGASGAYGYTF. CDR3 in DNA: TGTGCCAGCAGCTTAGGAGCTTCAGGGGCCTATGGCTACACCTTC. The full variable domain, with the rest looked up from reference TRBV11-2 and TRBJ1-2, is EAGVAQSPRYKIIEKRQSVAFWCNPISGHATLYWYQQILGQGPKLLIQFQNNGVVDDSQLPKDRFSAERLKGVDSTLKIQPAKLEDSAVYLCASSLGASGAYGYTFGSGTRLTVV.

The chain combines TRBV28 with TRBJ2-7, with 16 bases identical to TRBD2. The germline gives CDR1 MDHEN, CDR2 SYDVKM. Losses at the gene ends were 5 bases for V and 6 bases for J; bases not matched to a gene: 7. CDR3 length: 16 residues. The CDR3 nucleotides read TGTGCCAGCAGTCCGGGGACTAGCGGGAGGGCCGGCGAGCAGTACTTC. Amino acid sequence: CASSPGTSGRAGEQYF.

Only one count was recorded for this clone. The rearrangement uses TRBV6-1 and TRBJ1-1; 7 bases are shared with TRBD1. The V segment lost 7 bases and the J segment 4 bases; nucleotides outside the gene matches: 9. Germline V gives CDR1 MNHNS, CDR2 SASEGT. This CDR3 is built from 14 residues. CDR3 bases: TGTGCCAGCATTTCAAGGGGGCTGGGCACTGAAGCTTTCTTT. This gives the protein CASISRGLGTEAFF.